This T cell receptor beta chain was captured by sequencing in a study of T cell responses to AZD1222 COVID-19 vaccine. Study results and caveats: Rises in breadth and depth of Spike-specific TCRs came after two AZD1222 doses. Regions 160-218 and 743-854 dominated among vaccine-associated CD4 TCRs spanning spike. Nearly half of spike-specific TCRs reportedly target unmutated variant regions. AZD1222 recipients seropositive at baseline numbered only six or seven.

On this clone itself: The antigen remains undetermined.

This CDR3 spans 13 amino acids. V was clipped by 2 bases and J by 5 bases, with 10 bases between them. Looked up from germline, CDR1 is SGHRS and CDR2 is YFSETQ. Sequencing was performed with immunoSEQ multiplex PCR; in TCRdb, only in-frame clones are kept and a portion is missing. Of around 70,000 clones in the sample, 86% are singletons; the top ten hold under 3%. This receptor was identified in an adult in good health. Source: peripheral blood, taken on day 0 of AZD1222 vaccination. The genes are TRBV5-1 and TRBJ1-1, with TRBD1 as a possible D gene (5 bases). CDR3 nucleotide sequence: TGCGCCAGCAGCTTAAAGGGGAGGACTGAAGCTTTCTTT. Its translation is CASSLKGRTEAFF.